What follows describes a single T cell receptor (beta chain). Antigen: not known. Since all of the isolated RNA was reverse transcribed, expressed TCRB transcripts were what got sequenced. Clones were read by immunoSEQ multiplex PCR, and TCRdb kept only the in-frame ones, dropping some. The repertoire includes 300,000 to 450,000 clones, approximately 12% of them detected once, and about 0.01% sits in the top ten. This entry is derived from a study of beta chain features in type 1 diabetes. Study-level information: The examined sorted cells totaled roughly 110,000,000 across samples. Study-level findings and limits: cDNA-based reads could over-represent cells with high TCR expression. A moderate, significant TCRB CDR3 shortening appeared in type 1 diabetes across four CD4+ subsets.

Donors underwent one heparinised blood draw, around 100 mL on average. The sequence was collected from a woman aged 18-35 years with type 1 diabetes. The sample comprised naive CD4+ T cells from blood.

CDR3 nucleotides: TGTGCCAGCAGCGGTCTAGCGGGGGCCTACAATGAGCAGTTCTTC. Translating it yields CASSGLAGAYNEQFF. The rearrangement links TRBV7-2 to TRBJ2-1; TRBD2 matches at 10 bases. The CDR3 is 15 residues long. Germline V gene sequence: CDR1 SGHTA, CDR2 FQGNSA. V dropped 5 bases and J dropped 2; count of bases not matched to a gene: 3.